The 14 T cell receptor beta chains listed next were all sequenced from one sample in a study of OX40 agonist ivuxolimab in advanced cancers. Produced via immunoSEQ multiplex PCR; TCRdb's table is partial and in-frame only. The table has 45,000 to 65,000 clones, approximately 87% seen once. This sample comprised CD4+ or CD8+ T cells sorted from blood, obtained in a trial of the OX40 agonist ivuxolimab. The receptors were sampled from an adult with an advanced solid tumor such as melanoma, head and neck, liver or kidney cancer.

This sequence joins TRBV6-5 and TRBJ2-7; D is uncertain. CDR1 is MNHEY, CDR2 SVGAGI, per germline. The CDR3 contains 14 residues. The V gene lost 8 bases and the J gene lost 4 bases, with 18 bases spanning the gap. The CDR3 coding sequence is TGTGCCAGCTCACCAAGGGTTACCTCTTACGAGCAGTACTTC. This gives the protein CASSPRVTSYEQYF.

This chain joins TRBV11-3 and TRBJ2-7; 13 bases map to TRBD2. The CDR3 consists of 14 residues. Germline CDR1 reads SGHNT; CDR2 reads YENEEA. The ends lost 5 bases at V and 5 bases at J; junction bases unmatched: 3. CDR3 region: CASSPGLAGDEQYF. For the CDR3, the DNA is TGTGCCAGCAGCCCCGGACTAGCGGGGGACGAGCAGTACTTC.

The CDR3 loop is CATKGGTMNTEAFF. In DNA, the CDR3 is TGTGCCACCAAGGGAGGGACAATGAACACTGAAGCTTTCTTT. The chain has TRBV25-1 and TRBJ1-1; weak D call: TRBD1 (6 bases). Trimming removed 10 bases from V and 0 bases from J, with 15 bases in between. Germline V lookup: CDR1 MGHDK, CDR2 SYGVNS. The CDR3 spans 14 residues.

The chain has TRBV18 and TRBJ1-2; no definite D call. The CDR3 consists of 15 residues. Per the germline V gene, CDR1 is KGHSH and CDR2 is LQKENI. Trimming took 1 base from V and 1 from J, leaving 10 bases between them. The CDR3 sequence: CASSPRGQNNYGYTF. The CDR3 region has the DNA TGTGCCAGCTCACCACGGGGTCAGAATAACTATGGCTACACCTTC.

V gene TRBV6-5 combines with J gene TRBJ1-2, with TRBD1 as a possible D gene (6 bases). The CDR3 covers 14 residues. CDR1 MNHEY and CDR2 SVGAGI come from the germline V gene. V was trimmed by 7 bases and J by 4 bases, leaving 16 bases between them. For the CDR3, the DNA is TGTGCCAGCAACGACCTTACCAGGGGCTATGGCTACACCTTC. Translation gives CASNDLTRGYGYTF.

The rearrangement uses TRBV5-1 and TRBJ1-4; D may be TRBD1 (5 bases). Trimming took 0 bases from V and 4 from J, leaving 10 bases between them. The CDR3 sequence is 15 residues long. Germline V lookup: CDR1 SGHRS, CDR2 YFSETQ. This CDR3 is CASSLGAGLNEKLFF. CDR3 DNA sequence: TGCGCCAGCAGCTTGGGGGCAGGGCTTAATGAAAAACTGTTTTTT.

The CDR3 region is CASSLQGMNTEAFF. The CDR3, as DNA: TGTGCCAGCAGTTTACAGGGTATGAACACTGAAGCTTTCTTT. The V gene is TRBV6-1, the J gene TRBJ1-1; D possibly corresponds to TRBD1 (6 bases). The CDR3 is 14 residues long. CDR1 and CDR2 (germline): MNHNS, SASEGT. Trimming removed 5 bases at V and 0 bases at J, with 10 bases between.

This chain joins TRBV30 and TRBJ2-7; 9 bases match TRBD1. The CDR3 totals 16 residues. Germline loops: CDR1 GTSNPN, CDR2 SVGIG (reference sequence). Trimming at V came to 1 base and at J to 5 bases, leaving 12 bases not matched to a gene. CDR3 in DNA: TGTGCCTGGAGTGCCAGTAGGACAGGGGTTAGTGACGAGCAGTACTTC. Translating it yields CAWSASRTGVSDEQYF.

In DNA, the CDR3 is TGTGCCAGCAGCTACAGGGCGGACCAAAGTGAGGGCTACACCTTC. Translation: CASSYRADQSEGYTF. The gene calls are TRBV5-4 and TRBJ1-2; a possible D gene is TRBD1 (6 bases). CDR1 is SGHNT, CDR2 YYREEE, per germline (reference sequence). V lost 3 bases to trimming and J lost 8 bases, with 20 bases between them. The CDR3 length is 15 residues. The whole variable domain, filled in from reference TRBV5-4 and TRBJ1-2, reads ETGVTQSPTHLIKTRGQQVTLRCSSQSGHNTVSWYQQALGQGPQFIFQYYREEENGRGNFPPRFSGLQFPNYSSELNVNALELDDSALYLCASSYRADQSEGYTFGSGTRLTVV.

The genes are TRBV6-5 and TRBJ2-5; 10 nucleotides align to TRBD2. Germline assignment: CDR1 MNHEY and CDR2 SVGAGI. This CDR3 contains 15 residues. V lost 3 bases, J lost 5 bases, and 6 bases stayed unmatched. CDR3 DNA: TGTGCCAGCAGTTATAGCGGGGGGCCGAGGGAGACCCAGTACTTC. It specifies CASSYSGGPRETQYF.

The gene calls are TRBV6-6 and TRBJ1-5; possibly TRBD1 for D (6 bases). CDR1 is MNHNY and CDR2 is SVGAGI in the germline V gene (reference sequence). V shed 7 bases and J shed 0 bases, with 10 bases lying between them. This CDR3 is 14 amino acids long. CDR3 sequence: CASIQGPSNQPQHF. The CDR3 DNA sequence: TGTGCCAGCATTCAGGGGCCTAGCAATCAGCCCCAGCATTTT.

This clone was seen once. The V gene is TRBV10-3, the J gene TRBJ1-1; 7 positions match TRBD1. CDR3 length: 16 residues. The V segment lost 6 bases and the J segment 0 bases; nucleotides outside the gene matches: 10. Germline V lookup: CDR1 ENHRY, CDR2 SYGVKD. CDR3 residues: CAISDRAPSLNTEAFF. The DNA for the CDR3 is TGTGCCATCAGCGACAGGGCCCCGTCCTTGAACACTGAAGCTTTCTTT.

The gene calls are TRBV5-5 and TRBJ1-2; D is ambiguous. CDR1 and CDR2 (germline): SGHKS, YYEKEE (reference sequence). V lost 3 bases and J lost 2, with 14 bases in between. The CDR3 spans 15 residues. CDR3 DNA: TGTGCCAGCAGCTACACTAGAGTCCTAAACTATGGCTACACCTTC. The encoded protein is CASSYTRVLNYGYTF.

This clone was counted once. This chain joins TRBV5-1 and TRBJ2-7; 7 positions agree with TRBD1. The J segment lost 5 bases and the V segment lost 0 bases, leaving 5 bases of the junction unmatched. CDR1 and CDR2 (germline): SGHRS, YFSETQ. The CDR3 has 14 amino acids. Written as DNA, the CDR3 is TGCGCCAGCAGCTTGGGGGACAGCGGACACGAGCAGTACTTC. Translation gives CASSLGDSGHEQYF.